This TCR beta chain was found in a study of long-term antiretroviral therapy in people with HIV. To note about this clone: The antigen remains undetermined.

Study results and limitations: ART-treated samples gained diversity yet remained below transplant donor controls.

The authors ran the immunoSEQ assay, v3.0, at survey level. Libraries were prepared by immunoSEQ multiplex PCR; TCRdb keeps only in-frame clonotypes and omits some of them. The sample gives 30,000 to 40,000 clones, roughly nine tenths of which show up once; over 10% is in the top ten. The CDR3 loop spans 13 amino acids. Germline V CDR1 and CDR2: MNHEY, SMNVEV (reference sequence). Trimming took 5 bases from V and 1 from J, leaving 5 bases between them. J is TRBJ2-2 and V is TRBV27; D is uncertain. The sample consisted of unsorted PBMCs, taken 1.1 years after starting antiretroviral therapy. The receptor's source is a man between 18 and 29 years old with HIV. CDR3 amino acids: CASSQWNTGELFF. The CDR3 DNA reads TGTGCCAGCAGTCAATGGAACACCGGGGAGCTGTTTTTT.